The next 29 T cell receptor beta chains were all read from a single sample in a study of blood T cell repertoires in COVID-19. Produced via immunoSEQ multiplex PCR; TCRdb's table is partial and in-frame only. The sample has around 150,000 clones, 65% to 85% seen once. The sequenced sample was peripheral blood. The receptors shown here come from a woman aged 80 or over with acute or convalescent COVID-19.

The rearrangement joins TRBV19 to TRBJ1-4; D is undetermined. Trimming left V 3 bases short and J 4 bases short, with 6 bases between. Germline assignment: CDR1 LNHDA and CDR2 SQIVND (reference sequence). The CDR3 loop spans 13 amino acids. CDR3: CASSMRHNEKLFF. The CDR3 region has the DNA TGTGCCAGTAGTATGAGACATAATGAAAAACTGTTTTTT. Using reference TRBV19 and TRBJ1-4 for the parts outside the CDR3, the full variable domain is DGGITQSPKYLFRKEGQNVTLSCEQNLNHDAMYWYRQDPGQGLRLIYYSQIVNDFQKGDIAEGYSVSREKKESFPLTVTSAQKNPTAFYLCASSMRHNEKLFFGSGTQLSVL.

This chain joins TRBV25-1 and TRBJ1-1; D is possibly TRBD1 (5 bases). This CDR3 has 15 amino acids. The germline V and J ends were trimmed by 0 bases and 6 bases, with 14 bases remaining between them. CDR1 is MGHDK, CDR2 SYGVNS, per germline. CDR3 DNA sequence: TGTGCCAGCAGTGAATATCGGGGGTCCGTGCCTGAAGCTTTCTTT. Translating it yields CASSEYRGSVPEAFF.

This clone was counted once. The rearrangement uses TRBV3-1 (or the pseudogene TRBV3-2) and TRBJ1-4; TRBD1 aligns across 9 bases. CDR3 length: 14 residues. From germline, CDR1 is LGHDT and CDR2 YNNKEL (reference sequence). Germline trimming cut 3 bases from V and 13 bases from J; bases unmatched to any gene: 9. The CDR3 here is CASSQIGTGTGLFF. CDR3 bases: TGTGCCAGCAGCCAGATTGGGACAGGGACAGGACTGTTTTTT.

This clone was recorded once. V and J are TRBV13 and TRBJ2-3; TRBD2 is a possible D gene (5 bases). CDR1 and CDR2 (germline): PRHDT, FYEKMQ (reference sequence). Deletions cut 2 bases from V and 4 bases from J, with 13 bases between. The CDR3 extends over 15 amino acids. The CDR3 region has the DNA TGTGCCAGCAGCTTACACTCAGGAGGTCCAGATACGCAGTATTTT. Protein: CASSLHSGGPDTQYF.

The CDR3 loop reads CASSRTGLGEQYF. The CDR3 DNA sequence: TGTGCCAGCAGCCGCACAGGGCTCGGCGAGCAGTACTTC. V gene TRBV14 combines with J gene TRBJ2-7; weak D call: TRBD1 (6 bases). The CDR3 sequence is 13 residues long. The V end lost 4 bases, the J end lost 6 bases, and 13 bases lay between the germline ends. CDR1 is SGHDN, CDR2 FVKESK, per germline.

The V gene is TRBV10-3, the J gene TRBJ1-1; D is perhaps TRBD1 (5 bases). Germline CDR1 is ENHRY and CDR2 is SYGVKD. Trimming removed 5 bases at V and 2 bases at J, with 9 bases between. CDR3 size: 13 residues. DNA for the CDR3: TGTGCCATCAGTAATCAGGGAAACACTGAAGCTTTCTTT. Translated, it gives CAISNQGNTEAFF.

The count of this clone is one. The J gene is TRBJ2-1, the V gene TRBV3-1 (or the pseudogene TRBV3-2); 9 bases match TRBD2. From germline, CDR1 is LGHDT and CDR2 YNNKEL (reference sequence). The CDR3 is 14 amino acids. V gave up 6 bases and J gave up 2 bases; unmatched junction bases: 2. Written as DNA, the CDR3 is TGTGCCAGCAGTCCTAGCGGGGCCTACAATGAGCAGTTCTTC. It specifies CASSPSGAYNEQFF.

This chain uses TRBV12-3 or TRBV12-4 with TRBJ1-2, with no clear D. The CDR3 covers 13 residues. Trimming took 2 bases from V and 4 from J, leaving 8 bases between them. This CDR3 is CASSLRGAYGYTF. The CDR3 DNA is TGTGCCAGCAGTTTACGGGGAGCCTATGGCTACACCTTC.

The chain employs TRBV10-2 and TRBJ1-5, with D unclear. The CDR3 has 13 residues. The V gene's germline CDR1 is WSHSY and CDR2 SAAADI. Trimming pared 0 bases from V and 11 bases from J, leaving 11 bases between. The CDR3 protein is CASSESMSGAQHF. DNA of the CDR3: TGCGCCAGCAGTGAGTCGATGAGCGGAGCCCAGCATTTT.

This chain joins TRBV7-2 and TRBJ2-1; 9 positions agree with TRBD2. The trim removed 2 bases at V and 6 bases at J, leaving 11 bases unmatched. The CDR3 has 17 residues. In germline, CDR1 is SGHTA, CDR2 FQGNSA. The CDR3 DNA sequence: TGTGCCAGCAGCTTATCAGGGCTAGCGGGGACGTTCAATGAGCAGTTCTTC. Its protein is CASSLSGLAGTFNEQFF.

This clone was counted between two and nine times. The chain employs TRBV9 and TRBJ1-3, with 10 nucleotides matching TRBD1. The trim removed 3 bases at V and 4 bases at J, leaving 10 bases unmatched. From germline, CDR1 is SGDLS and CDR2 YYNGEE. The CDR3 sequence is 17 residues long. The CDR3 DNA reads TGTGCCAGCAGCGACCGGACAGGGGGACCAATGGGAAACACCATATATTTT. Translating it yields CASSDRTGGPMGNTIYF. Looking up the rest from reference TRBV9 and TRBJ1-3 gives the full variable domain: DSGVTQTPKHLITATGQRVTLRCSPRSGDLSVYWYQQSLDQGLQFLIQYYNGEERAKGNILERFSAQQFPDLHSELNLSSLELGDSALYFCASSDRTGGPMGNTIYFGEGSWLTVV.

This chain joins TRBV6-6 and TRBJ1-2; no reliable D call. The ends were cut back, 0 bases at V and 5 bases at J, with 10 bases in the middle. The CDR3 contains 14 residues. Germline V gene data show CDR1 as MNHNY and CDR2 as SVGAGI (reference sequence). CDR3 nucleotides: TGTGCCAGCAGTTACTCTCGGCAGGATTATGGCTACACCTTC. Protein: CASSYSRQDYGYTF.

The chain links TRBV5-1 to TRBJ1-3, with unresolved D. The CDR3 is 14 residues long. From germline, CDR1 is SGHRS and CDR2 YFSETQ. V gave up 2 bases and J gave up 6 bases, with 12 bases separating them. Here the CDR3 reads CASSLNSLENTIYF. The CDR3 DNA reads as TGCGCCAGCAGCTTAAACAGTTTGGAAAACACCATATATTTT.

V and J are TRBV5-5 and TRBJ2-2, with unresolved D. The ends were cut back, 1 base at V and 1 base at J, with 11 bases in the middle. Per germline, CDR1 SGHKS and CDR2 YYEKEE (reference sequence). The CDR3 runs 16 residues. DNA of the CDR3: TGTGCCAGCAGCTTGATACCACTGAAGAACACCGGGGAGCTGTTTTTT. It specifies CASSLIPLKNTGELFF.

This sequence joins TRBV18 and TRBJ2-3, with 9 positions matching TRBD2. The J segment lost 1 base and the V segment lost 0 bases, leaving 2 bases of the junction unmatched. The CDR3 length is 16 residues. CDR1 and CDR2 (germline): KGHSH, LQKENI. This CDR3 reads CASSPPGGGGTDTQYF. The CDR3 DNA is TGTGCCAGCTCACCACCTGGCGGGGGGGGCACAGATACGCAGTATTTT.

The chain links TRBV11-2 to TRBJ2-2, with unresolved D. The CDR3 spans 13 residues. Trimming removed 2 bases at V and 6 bases at J, with 7 bases between. Per the germline V gene, CDR1 is SGHAT and CDR2 is FQNNGV. The CDR3: CASSLNGPGELFF. DNA of the CDR3: TGTGCCAGCAGCTTAAATGGGCCCGGGGAGCTGTTTTTT.

The chain employs TRBV19 and TRBJ1-5; D is undetermined. The V gene's germline CDR1 is LNHDA and CDR2 SQIVND (reference sequence). V lost 5 bases to trimming and J lost 4 bases, with 12 bases between them. The CDR3 loop spans 14 amino acids. CDR3 amino acids: CASSLIQNNQPQHF. The CDR3 DNA follows: TGTGCCAGTAGTTTGATTCAGAATAATCAGCCCCAGCATTTT. The variable domain in full, with the rest retrieved from reference TRBV19 and TRBJ1-5, is DGGITQSPKYLFRKEGQNVTLSCEQNLNHDAMYWYRQDPGQGLRLIYYSQIVNDFQKGDIAEGYSVSREKKESFPLTVTSAQKNPTAFYLCASSLIQNNQPQHFGDGTRLSIL.

The chain is built from TRBV5-4 and TRBJ1-2, with 12 bases lining up with TRBD1. The CDR3 covers 17 residues. V gave up 5 bases and J gave up 5 bases; unmatched junction bases: 13. Per the germline V gene, CDR1 is SGHNT and CDR2 is YYREEE (reference sequence). The CDR3 loop reads CASRTGTGGPMGYGYTF. CDR3 bases: TGTGCCAGCAGGACCGGGACAGGGGGCCCTATGGGGTATGGCTACACCTTC.

J is TRBJ1-2 and V is TRBV28, with D perhaps matching TRBD1 (5 bases). CDR1 is MDHEN and CDR2 is SYDVKM in the germline V gene. The CDR3 contains 11 residues. Trimming cost V 7 bases and J 8 bases, with 11 bases left between them. CDR3 nucleotide sequence: TGTGCCAGCACCTACAGGTCCGGCTACACCTTC. Its protein is CASTYRSGYTF.

The chain is built from TRBV6-5 and TRBJ1-2, with D perhaps TRBD1 (5 bases). The germline CDR1 and CDR2 sequences are MNHEY and SVGAGI. V was pared by 8 bases and J by 5 bases, with 15 bases between. The CDR3 loop spans 13 amino acids. CDR3 nucleotide sequence: TGTGCCAGCGGGACGGGAGAGGGGTATGGCTACACCTTC. Translating it yields CASGTGEGYGYTF.

The chain links TRBV24-1 to TRBJ2-2; 8 nucleotides agree with TRBD2. This CDR3 has 16 amino acids. Unmatched junction bases numbered 7, after V lost 5 bases and J lost 3 bases. Germline V lookup: CDR1 KGHDR, CDR2 SFDVKD. DNA of the CDR3: TGTGCCACCAGTGCCCCAGGGCGGGGGGACACCGGGGAGCTGTTTTTT. It yields the protein CATSAPGRGDTGELFF.

J is TRBJ2-1 and V is TRBV5-1; maybe TRBD2 (6 bases). CDR1 is SGHRS, CDR2 YFSETQ, per germline. The CDR3 contains 13 residues. The V and J ends lost 3 bases and 4 bases respectively, with 8 bases between them. The CDR3 DNA follows: TGCGCCAGCAGCTCCGGGACTTACAATGAGCAGTTCTTC. Its translation is CASSSGTYNEQFF.

This chain joins TRBV6-5 and TRBJ1-2; 7 bases line up with TRBD1. This CDR3 has 14 residues. Trimming cost V 6 bases and J 3 bases; bases outside gene matches: 7. The germline CDR1 and CDR2 sequences are MNHEY and SVGAGI. The CDR3 DNA reads TGTGCCAGCAGAGACGGGGGACAGTACTATGGCTACACCTTC. It translates to CASRDGGQYYGYTF.

This chain links TRBV2 with TRBJ1-1, with D possibly matching TRBD1 (5 bases). Deletions cut 2 bases from V and 3 bases from J, with 10 bases between. Germline V CDR1 and CDR2: SNHLY, FYNNEI. The CDR3 is 14 amino acids. Written as DNA, the CDR3 is TGTGCCAGCAGTGAACGGTTCAGGGACACTGAAGCTTTCTTT. Residues: CASSERFRDTEAFF.

The rearrangement uses TRBV3-1 (or the pseudogene TRBV3-2) and TRBJ1-4; the D gene is possibly TRBD1 (6 bases). V was trimmed by 5 bases and J by 8 bases, leaving 18 bases between them. CDR1 is LGHDT and CDR2 is YNNKEL in the germline V gene (reference sequence). The CDR3 length is 15 residues. The CDR3 DNA sequence: TGTGCCAGCAGCAGACGACAGGCCATGGGAGAAAAACTGTTTTTT. Amino acids: CASSRRQAMGEKLFF.

There are a few counts of this clone. This chain links TRBV4-1 with TRBJ2-1; TRBD1 matches at 7 bases. The CDR3 consists of 15 residues. CDR1 MGHRA and CDR2 YSYEKL come from the germline V gene. V dropped 3 bases and J dropped 6; count of bases not matched to a gene: 8. CDR3 sequence: CASSQETGFFNEQFF. CDR3 nucleotide sequence: TGCGCCAGCAGCCAGGAGACAGGGTTCTTCAATGAGCAGTTCTTC.

This chain links TRBV4-2 with TRBJ2-1, with 10 bases matching TRBD2. This CDR3 has 17 residues. With V trimmed by 0 bases and J by 7 bases, 9 bases remained unmatched. Germline assignment: CDR1 LGHNA and CDR2 YNFKEQ. CDR3 in amino acids: CASSQDGAGGRENEQFF. The CDR3, as DNA: TGTGCCAGCAGCCAAGATGGAGCGGGAGGGCGAGAGAATGAGCAGTTCTTC.

V gene TRBV27 combines with J gene TRBJ2-3; TRBD1 matches 8 bases. Germline-derived CDR1 and CDR2 are MNHEY and SMNVEV (reference sequence). The CDR3 covers 14 residues. J lost 6 bases, V lost 6 bases, and 8 bases had no gene match. Here the CDR3 reads CASRLGQGFDTQYF. CDR3 coding DNA: TGTGCCAGCAGGCTCGGACAGGGATTTGATACGCAGTATTTT.

J is TRBJ2-5 and V is TRBV19; D is uncertain. From germline, CDR1 is LNHDA and CDR2 SQIVND (reference sequence). CDR3 length: 14 amino acids. V was trimmed by 7 bases and J by 4 bases, leaving 16 bases between them. Here the CDR3 DNA reads TGTGCCAGTAATTTCGGTTCGGTTGGAGAGACCCAGTACTTC. Its translation: CASNFGSVGETQYF.